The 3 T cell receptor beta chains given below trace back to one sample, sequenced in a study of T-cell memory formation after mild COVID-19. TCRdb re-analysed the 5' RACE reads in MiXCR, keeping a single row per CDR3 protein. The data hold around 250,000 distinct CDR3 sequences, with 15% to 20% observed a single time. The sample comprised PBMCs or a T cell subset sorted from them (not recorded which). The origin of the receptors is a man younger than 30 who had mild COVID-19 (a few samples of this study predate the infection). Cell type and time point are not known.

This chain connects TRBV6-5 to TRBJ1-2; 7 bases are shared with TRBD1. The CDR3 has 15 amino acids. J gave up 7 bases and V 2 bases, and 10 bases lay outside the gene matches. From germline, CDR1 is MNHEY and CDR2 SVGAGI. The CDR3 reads CASSYNEGAPGGYTF. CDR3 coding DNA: TGTGCCAGCAGTTACAATGAGGGGGCGCCCGGTGGCTACACCTTC.

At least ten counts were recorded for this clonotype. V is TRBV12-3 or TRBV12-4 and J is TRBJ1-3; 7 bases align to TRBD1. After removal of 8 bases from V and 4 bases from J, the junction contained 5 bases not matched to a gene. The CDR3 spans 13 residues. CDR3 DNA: TGTGCCAGCGGCTTGACAGGGGGAAACACCATATATTTT. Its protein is CASGLTGGNTIYF.

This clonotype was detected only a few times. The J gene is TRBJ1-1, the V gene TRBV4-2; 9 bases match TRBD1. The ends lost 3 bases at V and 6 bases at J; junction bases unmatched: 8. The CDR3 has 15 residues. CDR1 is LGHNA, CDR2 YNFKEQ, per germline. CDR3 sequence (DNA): TGTGCCAGCAGCCATACCGGGACAGGGCGGGCTGAAGCTTTCTTT. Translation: CASSHTGTGRAEAFF.